The 22 T cell receptor beta chains presented below share a single source sample, sequenced in a study of cytotoxic CD8 clonotypes in ibrutinib-treated CLL. Using immunoSEQ multiplex PCR, the repertoire was profiled, and TCRdb retains in-frame clones only, with some absent. Among about 200,000 clones listed, more than 70% were seen once. Sequences were derived from PBMCs, sampled after 12 months of ibrutinib treatment. Receptors originate from a human donor with chronic lymphocytic leukemia.

This rearrangement joins TRBV5-1 to TRBJ2-1; D remains unclear. The V and J ends lost 0 bases and 6 bases respectively, with 7 bases between them. Germline assignment: CDR1 SGHRS and CDR2 YFSETQ. The CDR3 sequence is 13 residues long. CDR3 in amino acids: CASSLDGINEQFF. Here the CDR3 DNA reads TGCGCCAGCAGCTTGGATGGGATCAATGAGCAGTTCTTC.

This clone was counted only a few times. This chain connects TRBV2 to TRBJ1-2; a possible D gene is TRBD1 (6 bases). The CDR3 is 16 residues long. CDR1 is SNHLY and CDR2 is FYNNEI in the germline V gene. Trimming took off 7 bases at V and 7 bases at J, with 25 bases between the two ends. The CDR3 nucleotides are TGTGCCAGCAAAGGGGGAACGGGACACGCTAGGGGTGGCTACACCTTC. It is translated as CASKGGTGHARGGYTF.

The chain carries TRBV5-1 and TRBJ2-5; possibly TRBD1 for D (6 bases). CDR1 is SGHRS, CDR2 YFSETQ, per germline. The CDR3 extends over 13 amino acids. Between the trimmed V and J ends, which lost 4 bases and 4 bases, there was a span of 11 bases. The CDR3 DNA sequence: TGCGCCAGCAGCGACCAGACAGGAGAGACCCAGTACTTC. Its protein is CASSDQTGETQYF. Filled out from reference TRBV5-1 and TRBJ2-5, the complete variable domain reads KAGVTQTPRYLIKTRGQQVTLSCSPISGHRSVSWYQQTPGQGLQFLFEYFSETQRNKGNFPGRFSGRQFSNSRSEMNVSTLELGDSALYLCASSDQTGETQYFGPGTRLLVL.

The chain carries TRBV6-1 and TRBJ1-2; D perhaps matches TRBD1 (5 bases). The CDR3 length is 12 residues. Trimming stripped 3 bases from V and 8 bases from J, with 10 bases between. The germline V gene has CDR1 MNHNS and CDR2 SASEGT. The CDR3 here is CASSEGRSGYTF. The CDR3 DNA sequence: TGTGCCAGCAGTGAGGGGCGGAGCGGCTACACCTTC.

V is TRBV9 and J is TRBJ1-2; TRBD1 is a possible D gene (6 bases). Trimming shortened V by 4 bases and J by 8 bases, and 18 bases separated the two germline ends. CDR3 length equals 14 residues. CDR1 SGDLS and CDR2 YYNGEE come from the germline V gene. The CDR3 DNA reads as TGTGCCAGCAGCCCTACGGTGGGGGCAGGAGGCTACACCTTC. It specifies CASSPTVGAGGYTF.

The chain carries TRBV10-3 and TRBJ1-5, with 9 nucleotides matching TRBD1. This CDR3 region has 14 residues. After removal of 6 bases from V and 2 bases from J, the junction contained 2 bases not matched to a gene. Germline V gene sequence: CDR1 ENHRY, CDR2 SYGVKD. The CDR3 DNA follows: TGTGCCATCAGGGGACAGGGAGGCAATCAGCCCCAGCATTTT. Its translation is CAIRGQGGNQPQHF.

The chain recombines TRBV19 with TRBJ2-7; a weak D match, TRBD1 (6 bases). CDR1 is LNHDA, CDR2 SQIVND, per germline (reference sequence). CDR3 length: 14 residues. V was clipped by 0 bases and J by 5 bases, with 11 bases between them. The CDR3 is CASSIDPTGNEQYF. The CDR3 DNA reads as TGTGCCAGTAGTATAGACCCAACAGGGAACGAGCAGTACTTC.

This clone showed up just a few times. This chain uses TRBV7-9 with TRBJ2-2; D possibly corresponds to TRBD1 (6 bases). Germline CDR1 and CDR2: SEHNR and FQNEAQ (reference sequence). This CDR3 has 14 residues. Trimming pared 4 bases from V and 7 bases from J, leaving 13 bases between. CDR3 in DNA: TGTGCCAGCAGCTCGGGACAATTTGGCGGGGAGCTGTTTTTT. Its protein is CASSSGQFGGELFF.

The V and J genes are TRBV7-2 and TRBJ2-7; D is undetermined. This CDR3 comprises 13 residues. V dropped 1 base and J dropped 4 bases, with 8 bases sitting between them. Germline assignment: CDR1 SGHTA and CDR2 FQGNSA. Written as DNA, the CDR3 is TGTGCCAGCAGCTTAGATCTTCCTTACGAGCAGTACTTC. It codes for CASSLDLPYEQYF. The full variable domain, completed using reference TRBV7-2 and TRBJ2-7, is GAGVSQSPSNKVTEKGKDVELRCDPISGHTALYWYRQSLGQGLEFLIYFQGNSAPDKSGLPSDRFSAERTGGSVSTLTIQRTQQEDSAVYLCASSLDLPYEQYFGPGTRLTVT.

This clone occurred many times. The chain uses TRBV5-1 and TRBJ2-2; D is ambiguous. This CDR3 contains 15 residues. V shed 2 bases and J shed 0 bases, with 8 bases lying between them. The germline V gene has CDR1 SGHRS and CDR2 YFSETQ. The CDR3 coding sequence is TGCGCCAGCAGCTTTGGCAGGTCGAACACCGGGGAGCTGTTTTTT. As protein: CASSFGRSNTGELFF.

The J gene is TRBJ1-2, the V gene TRBV5-1; D gene uncertain. The length of the CDR3 is 13 residues. CDR1 SGHRS and CDR2 YFSETQ come from the germline V gene. Trimming left V 4 bases short and J 5 bases short, with 12 bases between. The CDR3: CASSEGGGYGYTF. In DNA form, the CDR3 reads TGCGCCAGCAGCGAGGGAGGAGGATATGGCTACACCTTC. Using reference TRBV5-1 and TRBJ1-2 for the parts outside the CDR3, the full variable domain is KAGVTQTPRYLIKTRGQQVTLSCSPISGHRSVSWYQQTPGQGLQFLFEYFSETQRNKGNFPGRFSGRQFSNSRSEMNVSTLELGDSALYLCASSEGGGYGYTFGSGTRLTVV.

This clone was observed a handful of times. The genes are TRBV18 and TRBJ1-5; weak D call: TRBD1 (5 bases). The CDR3 contains 13 residues. CDR1 and CDR2 (germline): KGHSH, LQKENI. With 6 bases removed from V and 5 bases from J, the gap between germline ends came to 11 bases. The CDR3 DNA reads TGTGCCAGCTCCTCGGCGGGGGATCAGCCCCAGCATTTT. Translated: CASSSAGDQPQHF.

The chain employs TRBV18 and TRBJ1-6, with D possibly TRBD1 on 5 matching bases. V lost 3 bases to trimming and J lost 8 bases, with 8 bases between them. CDR1 is KGHSH and CDR2 is LQKENI in the germline V gene. This CDR3 has 13 residues. DNA of the CDR3: TGTGCCAGCTCACCGATACAGGATTCACCCCTCCACTTT. It translates to CASSPIQDSPLHF.

V is TRBV5-1 and J is TRBJ1-4; possible D gene TRBD1, 5 bases. Trimming took off 4 bases at V and 0 bases at J, with 16 bases between the two ends. CDR3 length: 17 residues. Germline V lookup: CDR1 SGHRS, CDR2 YFSETQ. As DNA, the CDR3 is TGCGCCAGCAGCCTGGCGGGGACCGCCGCAACTAATGAAAAACTGTTTTTT. Its protein is CASSLAGTAATNEKLFF.

The rearrangement links TRBV9 to TRBJ2-1; D tentatively reads TRBD1 or TRBD2 (5 bases each). This CDR3 comprises 16 residues. The germline V gene has CDR1 SGDLS and CDR2 YYNGEE. The germline V and J ends were trimmed by 4 bases and 0 bases, with 14 bases remaining between them. In DNA form, the CDR3 reads TGTGCCAGCAGCCCCCGACAGCGGAGCTCCTACAATGAGCAGTTCTTC. Translating gives CASSPRQRSSYNEQFF.

This clone was counted ten times or more. The chain has TRBV6-4 and TRBJ2-6, with 12 bases lining up with TRBD1. After removal of 5 bases from V and 4 bases from J, the junction contained 6 bases not matched to a gene. The germline V gene has CDR1 MRHNA and CDR2 SNTAGT. CDR3 size: 17 residues. This CDR3 reads CASSPGTGGSGANVLTF. The CDR3 DNA reads as TGTGCCAGCAGTCCCGGGACAGGGGGCTCGGGGGCCAACGTCCTGACTTTC.

This clone was seen a few times. The chain has TRBV4-1 and TRBJ1-6; D gene ambiguous. The CDR3 loop spans 11 amino acids. Germline lookup yields CDR1 MGHRA and CDR2 YSYEKL. V lost 2 bases and J lost 7, with 0 bases in between. In DNA, the CDR3 is TGCGCCAGCAGCCAAAATTCACCCCTCCACTTT. This codes for CASSQNSPLHF.

The CDR3 bases are TGTGCCAGCAGCCCAGCGCCGGGACAGCTTAATGAAAAACTGTTTTTT. It encodes CASSPAPGQLNEKLFF. V is TRBV7-6 and J is TRBJ1-4; 7 positions agree with TRBD1. In germline, CDR1 is SGHVS, CDR2 FNYEAQ. The CDR3 runs 16 residues. The V segment lost 5 bases and the J segment 4 bases; nucleotides outside the gene matches: 10.

The V and J genes are TRBV19 and TRBJ1-5; unclear D gene. There are 13 residues in the CDR3. Germline CDR1 and CDR2: LNHDA and SQIVND (reference sequence). V lost 5 bases to trimming and J lost 7 bases, with 12 bases between them. The CDR3 coding sequence is TGTGCCAGTAGTGGGCCGTCACGGCAGCCCCAGCATTTT. It translates to CASSGPSRQPQHF.

The V gene is TRBV11-2, the J gene TRBJ1-2; D is uncertain. The CDR3 extends over 13 amino acids. V shed 5 bases and J shed 8 bases, with 15 bases lying between them. The germline V gene has CDR1 SGHAT and CDR2 FQNNGV. Here the CDR3 DNA reads TGTGCCAGCAGCGATCCCGCGCGCTGGGGCTACACCTTC. Amino acids: CASSDPARWGYTF.

The chain recombines TRBV10-3 with TRBJ1-2; the match to TRBD1 covers 9 bases. The CDR3 contains 14 residues. Unmatched junction bases numbered 5, after V lost 7 bases and J lost 2 bases. The germline CDR1 and CDR2 sequences are ENHRY and SYGVKD. The CDR3 DNA reads as TGTGCCATCACCGAACAGGGGGCGAACTATGGCTACACCTTC. Its protein is CAITEQGANYGYTF.

V is TRBV28 and J is TRBJ2-5; D is unclear. Trimming removed 1 base at V and 1 base at J, with 4 bases between. CDR3 length: 13 amino acids. Germline-derived CDR1 and CDR2 are MDHEN and SYDVKM. This CDR3 reads CASSLFGQETQYF. CDR3 nucleotide sequence: TGTGCCAGCAGTTTATTCGGCCAAGAGACCCAGTACTTC.